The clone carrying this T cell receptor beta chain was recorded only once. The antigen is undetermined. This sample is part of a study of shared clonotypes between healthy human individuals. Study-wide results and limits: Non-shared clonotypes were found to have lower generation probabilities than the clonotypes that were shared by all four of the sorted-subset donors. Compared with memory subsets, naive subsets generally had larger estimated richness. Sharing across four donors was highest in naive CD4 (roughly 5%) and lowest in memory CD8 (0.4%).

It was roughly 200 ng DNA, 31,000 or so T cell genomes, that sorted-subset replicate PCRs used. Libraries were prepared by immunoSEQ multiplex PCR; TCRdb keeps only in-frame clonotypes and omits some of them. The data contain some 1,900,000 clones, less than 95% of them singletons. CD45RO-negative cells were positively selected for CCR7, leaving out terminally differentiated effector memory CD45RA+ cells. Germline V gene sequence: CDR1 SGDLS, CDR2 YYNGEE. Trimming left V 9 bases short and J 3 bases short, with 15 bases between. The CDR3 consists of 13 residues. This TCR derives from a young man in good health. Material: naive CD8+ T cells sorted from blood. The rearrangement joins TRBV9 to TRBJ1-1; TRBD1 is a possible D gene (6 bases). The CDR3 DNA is TGTGCCACCCAAAGGGGGGCGCACACTGAAGCTTTCTTT. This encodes CATQRGAHTEAFF.